These 20 T cell receptor beta chains share one sample of origin, sequenced in a study of shared clonotypes between healthy human individuals. This table comes from immunoSEQ multiplex PCR, and its TCRdb copy is limited to in-frame clones, with some not included. This repertoire shows some 490,000 clones, roughly 80% found once; its top ten account for about 12%. Sequencing was done on a sample of PBMCs. The receptor set was obtained from a woman in her forties in good health. Some clones in this sample may be carry-over from other donors' samples.

The chain combines TRBV28 with TRBJ1-1; a possible D gene is TRBD1 (6 bases). V shed 7 bases and J shed 7 bases, with 19 bases lying between them. This CDR3 has 14 residues. CDR1 and CDR2 (germline): MDHEN, SYDVKM. The CDR3 region is CASTGTTGGGEAFF. The CDR3 nucleotides are TGTGCCAGCACTGGGACGACGGGAGGGGGTGAAGCTTTCTTT.

The V gene is TRBV19, the J gene TRBJ2-7, with 7 bases lining up with TRBD2. Germline CDR1 LNHDA, CDR2 SQIVND (reference sequence). V was pared by 10 bases and J by 6 bases, with 6 bases of the junction left unmatched. The length of the CDR3 is 11 residues. The CDR3 DNA follows: TGTGCCACCCGGGGCGGGGGCGAGCAGTACTTC. Its protein is CATRGGGEQYF.

This sequence joins TRBV7-3 and TRBJ1-1; possible D gene TRBD1, 5 bases. This CDR3 has 13 residues. Between the trimmed V and J ends, which lost 2 bases and 5 bases, there was a span of 9 bases. Per germline, CDR1 SGHTA and CDR2 FQGTGA. The CDR3 DNA reads TGTGCCAGCAGCTTAGAGGACAATACTGAAGCTTTCTTT. Its protein is CASSLEDNTEAFF.

The V and J genes are TRBV7-2 and TRBJ2-3; TRBD2 matches 7 bases. Trimming took 5 bases from V and 5 from J; bases not matched to a gene: 7. The CDR3 extends over 14 amino acids. CDR1 SGHTA and CDR2 FQGNSA come from the germline V gene. The CDR3 region has the DNA TGTGCCAGCAGCCCCCGGGTAGCGGGAGATACGCAGTATTTT. This codes for CASSPRVAGDTQYF.

The rearrangement uses TRBV6-1 and TRBJ1-5; TRBD1 matches at 8 bases. This CDR3 has 15 residues. From germline, CDR1 is MNHNS and CDR2 SASEGT. J was trimmed by 6 bases and V by 7 bases; bases with no gene match: 11. The CDR3 sequence is CASKLGQGDTQPQHF. The CDR3 DNA follows: TGTGCCAGCAAACTCGGACAGGGTGATACTCAGCCCCAGCATTTT.

This clone turned up a few times. This chain links TRBV19 with TRBJ1-1, with 9 positions matching TRBD1. V was pared by 6 bases and J by 6 bases, with 8 bases of the junction left unmatched. Germline V gives CDR1 LNHDA, CDR2 SQIVND (reference sequence). The CDR3 loop spans 14 amino acids. In nucleotides, the CDR3 is TGTGCCAGTAGACCCTTGGACAGGGGACCTGAAGCTTTCTTT. This encodes CASRPLDRGPEAFF.

This clone was observed once. A read error is the likely source, as a far larger clone sits one nucleotide away. CDR3 protein: CASSEAGETSYDQYF. DNA of the CDR3: TGTGCCAGCAGTGAAGCCGGGGAGACCTCCTACGATCAGTACTTC. The V gene is TRBV11-3, the J gene TRBJ2-7, with a possible D match to TRBD2 (5 bases). There are 15 residues in the CDR3. Germline V gene data show CDR1 as SGHNT and CDR2 as YENEEA.

V and J are TRBV7-8 and TRBJ1-4; possible D gene TRBD1, 6 bases. Germline loops: CDR1 SGHVS, CDR2 FQNEAQ. Trimming stripped 5 bases from V and 7 bases from J, with 11 bases between. CDR3 length: 13 amino acids. The CDR3 spells CASSTRQAEKLFF. The CDR3 DNA sequence: TGTGCCAGCAGCACTAGACAGGCTGAAAAACTGTTTTTT. The complete variable domain, with remaining parts taken from reference TRBV7-8 and TRBJ1-4, reads GAGVSQSPRYKVAKRGQDVALRCDPISGHVSLFWYQQALGQGPEFLTYFQNEAQLDKSGLPSDRFFAERPEGSVSTLKIQRTQQEDSAVYLCASSTRQAEKLFFGSGTQLSVL.

This chain uses TRBV6-1 with TRBJ1-4; D is unresolved. This CDR3 is 13 amino acids long. V lost 2 bases and J lost 8, with 9 bases in between. Per the germline V gene, CDR1 is MNHNS and CDR2 is SASEGT. The CDR3 is CASSEWGGEKLFF. The CDR3 DNA reads as TGTGCCAGCAGTGAATGGGGAGGAGAAAAACTGTTTTTT.

The chain has TRBV4-1 and TRBJ2-3; 9 bases fit TRBD2. The length of the CDR3 is 16 residues. Germline trimming cut 1 base from V and 1 base from J; bases unmatched to any gene: 3. Germline CDR1 is MGHRA and CDR2 is YSYEKL. The CDR3: CASSQVAGGGTDTQYF. CDR3 DNA sequence: TGCGCCAGCAGCCAAGTGGCGGGAGGGGGCACAGATACGCAGTATTTT.

The chain has TRBV10-3 and TRBJ2-2; perhaps D is TRBD1 or TRBD2 (5 bases each). CDR1 is ENHRY and CDR2 is SYGVKD in the germline V gene. The CDR3 length is 16 residues. Trimming left V 3 bases short and J 4 bases short, with 15 bases between. CDR3: CAISDRDRRSTGELFF. The CDR3 coding sequence is TGTGCCATCAGTGACAGGGATAGGAGGAGCACCGGGGAGCTGTTTTTT.

The rearrangement joins TRBV28 to TRBJ2-7; D remains ambiguous. Germline CDR1 MDHEN, CDR2 SYDVKM. The CDR3 has 11 residues. V dropped 5 bases and J dropped 6 bases, with 8 bases sitting between them. The CDR3: CASSQVTEQYF. DNA for the CDR3: TGTGCCAGCAGTCAGGTCACCGAGCAGTACTTC.

This chain uses TRBV2 with TRBJ1-2; 11 bases fit TRBD1. CDR1 is SNHLY and CDR2 is FYNNEI in the germline V gene. The CDR3 runs 14 residues. Trimming took 5 bases from V and 4 from J; bases not matched to a gene: 3. The CDR3 loop is CASSLDRGPYGYTF. CDR3 coding DNA: TGTGCCAGCAGTTTGGACAGGGGGCCCTATGGCTACACCTTC. Drawing the rest from reference TRBV2 and TRBJ1-2, the complete variable domain is EPEVTQTPSHQVTQMGQEVILRCVPISNHLYFYWYRQILGQKVEFLVSFYNNEISEKSEIFDDQFSVERPDGSNFTLKIRSTKLEDSAMYFCASSLDRGPYGYTFGSGTRLTVV.

The chain employs TRBV5-1 and TRBJ2-1; TRBD1 is a possible D gene (6 bases). Germline CDR1 SGHRS, CDR2 YFSETQ. Trimming stripped 4 bases from V and 6 bases from J, with 14 bases between. The CDR3 covers 14 residues. The CDR3 bases are TGCGCCAGCAGCACTGGACAGTCCACCAATGAGCAGTTCTTC. This gives the protein CASSTGQSTNEQFF.

This CDR3 reads CASSSDLRAQPQHF. The CDR3 DNA follows: TGTGCCAGCAGCTCGGACTTGAGGGCCCAGCCCCAGCATTTT. The chain employs TRBV2 and TRBJ1-5; no clear D. Germline assignment: CDR1 SNHLY and CDR2 FYNNEI. Trimming stripped 6 bases from V and 7 bases from J, with 16 bases between. The CDR3 spans 14 residues.

The genes are TRBV25-1 and TRBJ1-2; D is uncertain. The germline CDR1 and CDR2 sequences are MGHDK and SYGVNS. The CDR3 is 13 residues long. Trimming pared 3 bases from V and 4 bases from J, leaving 9 bases between. The CDR3 spells CASSDPMFYGYTF. The CDR3 coding sequence is TGTGCCAGCAGTGATCCAATGTTCTATGGCTACACCTTC.

This sequence joins TRBV7-2 and TRBJ1-1; 9 bases match TRBD1. V lost 5 bases and J lost 11; bases outside the gene matches: 6. Germline CDR1 and CDR2: SGHTA and FQGNSA. CDR3 length: 12 residues. For the CDR3, the DNA is TGTGCCAGCAGCCGGGACAGGGAGGTCGCTTTCTTT. Its protein is CASSRDREVAFF. The variable domain in full, completed from reference TRBV7-2 and TRBJ1-1, reads GAGVSQSPSNKVTEKGKDVELRCDPISGHTALYWYRQSLGQGLEFLIYFQGNSAPDKSGLPSDRFSAERTGGSVSTLTIQRTQQEDSAVYLCASSRDREVAFFGQGTRLTVV.

The count of this clone is one. The V and J genes are TRBV11-2 and TRBJ2-1; unclear D gene. The germline gives CDR1 SGHAT, CDR2 FQNNGV. The CDR3 runs 12 residues. The ends were cut back, 3 bases at V and 9 bases at J, with 9 bases in the middle. The DNA of the CDR3 is TGTGCCAGCAGCTTGGGGTCGGGTGAGCAGTTCTTC. Its translation: CASSLGSGEQFF.

The J gene is TRBJ2-5, the V gene TRBV5-1, with 8 bases lining up with TRBD1. Germline CDR1 reads SGHRS; CDR2 reads YFSETQ. The V and J ends lost 4 bases and 2 bases, in that order; junction bases with no gene match: 4. The CDR3 length is 14 residues. The CDR3: CASSVNRGQETQYF. In DNA form, the CDR3 reads TGCGCCAGCAGCGTGAACAGGGGGCAAGAGACCCAGTACTTC.

The V gene is TRBV29-1, the J gene TRBJ2-1; 13 bases align to TRBD2. V gave up 8 bases and J gave up 10 bases; unmatched junction bases: 11. Germline V CDR1 and CDR2: SQVTM, ANQGSEA. This CDR3 comprises 14 residues. CDR3 sequence: CSILTSGRAGEQFF. Written as DNA, the CDR3 is TGCAGCATACTAACTAGCGGGAGGGCGGGGGAGCAGTTCTTC.